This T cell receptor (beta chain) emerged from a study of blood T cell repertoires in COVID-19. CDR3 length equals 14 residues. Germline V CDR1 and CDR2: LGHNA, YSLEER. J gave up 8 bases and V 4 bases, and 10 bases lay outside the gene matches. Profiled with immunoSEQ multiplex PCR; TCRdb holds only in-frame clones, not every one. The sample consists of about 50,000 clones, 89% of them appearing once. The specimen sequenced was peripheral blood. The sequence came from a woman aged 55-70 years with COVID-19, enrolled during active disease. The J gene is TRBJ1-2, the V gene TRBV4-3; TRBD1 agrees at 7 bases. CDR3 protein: CASSPGTEARGYTF. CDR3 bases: TGCGCCAGCAGCCCGGGGACAGAAGCACGCGGCTACACCTTC.